This T cell receptor (beta chain) was documented in a study of blood T cell repertoires in COVID-19. Recruited during active infection, patients (from Seattle) were subsequently followed longitudinally. The repertoire was sequenced with immunoSEQ multiplex PCR; TCRdb's copy has only in-frame clones and lacks some. This sample has 55,000 to 75,000 clones, with approximately 84% found just once. The source of this sequence is a man aged 80 or over with COVID-19, enrolled during active disease. The material sequenced was peripheral blood.

As DNA, the CDR3 is TGTGCCTCCCTTAGATACGGACAGGGCAATTCACCCCTCCACTTT. Protein sequence: CASLRYGQGNSPLHF. This chain uses TRBV30 with TRBJ1-6; TRBD1 matches 8 bases. J lost 7 bases, V lost 7 bases, and 12 bases had no gene match. The length of the CDR3 is 15 residues. Germline V gene data show CDR1 as GTSNPN and CDR2 as SVGIG (reference sequence).